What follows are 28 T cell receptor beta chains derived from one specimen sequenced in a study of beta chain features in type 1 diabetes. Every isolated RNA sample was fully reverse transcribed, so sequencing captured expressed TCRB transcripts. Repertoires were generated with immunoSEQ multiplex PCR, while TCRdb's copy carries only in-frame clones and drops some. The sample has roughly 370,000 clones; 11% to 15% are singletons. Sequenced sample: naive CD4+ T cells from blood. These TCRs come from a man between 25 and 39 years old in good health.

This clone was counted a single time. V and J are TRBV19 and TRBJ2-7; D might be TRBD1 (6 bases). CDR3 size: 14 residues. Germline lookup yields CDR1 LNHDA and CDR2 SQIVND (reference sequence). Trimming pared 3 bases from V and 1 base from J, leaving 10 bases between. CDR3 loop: CASSIRGRSYEQYF. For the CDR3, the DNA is TGTGCCAGTAGTATCAGGGGCAGGTCCTACGAGCAGTACTTC.

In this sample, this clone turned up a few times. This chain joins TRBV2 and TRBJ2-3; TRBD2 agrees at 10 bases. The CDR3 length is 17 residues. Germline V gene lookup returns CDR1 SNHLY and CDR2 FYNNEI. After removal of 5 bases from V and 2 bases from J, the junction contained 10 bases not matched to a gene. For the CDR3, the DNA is TGTGCCAGCAGTCCAGGCGCCGGGACTAGCGCCACAGATACGCAGTATTTT. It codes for CASSPGAGTSATDTQYF.

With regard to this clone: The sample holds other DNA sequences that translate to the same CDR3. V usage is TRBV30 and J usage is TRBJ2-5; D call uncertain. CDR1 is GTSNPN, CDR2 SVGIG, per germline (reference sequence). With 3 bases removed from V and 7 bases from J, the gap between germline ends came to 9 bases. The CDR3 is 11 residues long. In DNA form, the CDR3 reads TGTGCCTGGAGCGCCTCGGGGACCCAGTACTTC. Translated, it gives CAWSASGTQYF.

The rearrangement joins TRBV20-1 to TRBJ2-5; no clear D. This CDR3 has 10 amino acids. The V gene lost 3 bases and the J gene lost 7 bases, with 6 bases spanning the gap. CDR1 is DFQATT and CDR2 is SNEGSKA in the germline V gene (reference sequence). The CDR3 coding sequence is TGCAGTGCTAGTTCGGGGACCCAGTACTTC. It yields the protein CSASSGTQYF.

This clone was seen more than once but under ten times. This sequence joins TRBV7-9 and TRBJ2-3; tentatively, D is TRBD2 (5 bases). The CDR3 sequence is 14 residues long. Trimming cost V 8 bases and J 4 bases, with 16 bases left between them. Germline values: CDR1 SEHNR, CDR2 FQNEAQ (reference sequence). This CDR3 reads CASGSFGVADTQYF. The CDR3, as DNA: TGTGCCAGCGGAAGCTTCGGGGTGGCAGATACGCAGTATTTT.

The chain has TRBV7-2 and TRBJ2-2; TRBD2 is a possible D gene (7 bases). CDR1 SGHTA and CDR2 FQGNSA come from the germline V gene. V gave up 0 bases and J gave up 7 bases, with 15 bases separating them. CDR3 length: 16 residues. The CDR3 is CASSLAWGGPIGELFF. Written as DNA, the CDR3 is TGTGCCAGCAGCTTAGCGTGGGGGGGCCCCATCGGGGAGCTGTTTTTT.

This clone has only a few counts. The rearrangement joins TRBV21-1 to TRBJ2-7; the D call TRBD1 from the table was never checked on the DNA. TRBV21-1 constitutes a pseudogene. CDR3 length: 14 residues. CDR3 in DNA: TGTGCCACCAGAAAAGGGACAGGTCGATGCGAGCAGTACGTC. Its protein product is CATRKGTGRCEQYV.

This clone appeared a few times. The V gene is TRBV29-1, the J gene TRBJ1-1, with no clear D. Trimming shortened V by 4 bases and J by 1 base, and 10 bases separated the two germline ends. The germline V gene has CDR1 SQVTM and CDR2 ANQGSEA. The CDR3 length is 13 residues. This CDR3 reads CSVAQRQNTEAFF. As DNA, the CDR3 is TGCAGCGTTGCTCAGCGACAGAACACTGAAGCTTTCTTT. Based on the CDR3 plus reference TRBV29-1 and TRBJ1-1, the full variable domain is SAVISQKPSRDICQRGTSLTIQCQVDSQVTMMFWYRQQPGQSLTLIATANQGSEATYESGFVIDKFPISRPNLTFSTLTVSNMSPEDSSIYLCSVAQRQNTEAFFGQGTRLTVV.

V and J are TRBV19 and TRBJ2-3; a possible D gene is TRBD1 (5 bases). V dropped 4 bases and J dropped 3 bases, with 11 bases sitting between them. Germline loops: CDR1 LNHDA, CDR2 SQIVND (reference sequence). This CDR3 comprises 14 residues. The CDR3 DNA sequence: TGTGCCAGTAGTAGGGGCCTCCGGACAGATACGCAGTATTTT. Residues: CASSRGLRTDTQYF.

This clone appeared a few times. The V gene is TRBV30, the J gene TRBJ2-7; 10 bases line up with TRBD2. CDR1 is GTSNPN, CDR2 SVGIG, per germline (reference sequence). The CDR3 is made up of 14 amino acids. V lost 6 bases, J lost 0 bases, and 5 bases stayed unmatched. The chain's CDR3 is CACSRTSGSYEQYV. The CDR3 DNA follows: TGTGCCTGCTCTAGGACTAGCGGCTCCTACGAGCAGTACGTC.

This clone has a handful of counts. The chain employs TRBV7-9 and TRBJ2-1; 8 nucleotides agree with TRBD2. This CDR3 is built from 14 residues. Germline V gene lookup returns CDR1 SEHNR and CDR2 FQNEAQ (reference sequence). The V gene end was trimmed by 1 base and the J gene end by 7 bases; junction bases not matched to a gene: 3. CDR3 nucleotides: TGTGCCAGCAGCTTAGAGCGGGAGTGGAATGAGCAGTTCTTC. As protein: CASSLEREWNEQFF.

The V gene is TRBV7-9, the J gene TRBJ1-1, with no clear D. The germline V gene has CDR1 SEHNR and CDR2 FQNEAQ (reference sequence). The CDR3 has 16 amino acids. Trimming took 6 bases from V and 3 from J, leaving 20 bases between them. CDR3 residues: CASSNARVMIHTEAFF. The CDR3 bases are TGTGCCAGCAGTAATGCTCGTGTAATGATCCACACTGAAGCTTTCTTT.

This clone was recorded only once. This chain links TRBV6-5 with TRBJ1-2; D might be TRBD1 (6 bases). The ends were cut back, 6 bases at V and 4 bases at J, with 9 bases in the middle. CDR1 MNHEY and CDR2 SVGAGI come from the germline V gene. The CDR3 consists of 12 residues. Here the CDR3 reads CASRNRVYGYTF. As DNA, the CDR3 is TGTGCCAGCAGAAACAGGGTCTATGGCTACACCTTC.

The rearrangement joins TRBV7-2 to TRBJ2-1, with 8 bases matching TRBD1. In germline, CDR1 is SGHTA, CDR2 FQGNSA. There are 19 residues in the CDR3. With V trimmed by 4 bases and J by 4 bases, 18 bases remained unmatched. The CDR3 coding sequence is TGTGCCAGCAGCTCAACCGGGACAGGATATCCCGGACCTTACAATGAGCAGTTCTTC. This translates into CASSSTGTGYPGPYNEQFF.

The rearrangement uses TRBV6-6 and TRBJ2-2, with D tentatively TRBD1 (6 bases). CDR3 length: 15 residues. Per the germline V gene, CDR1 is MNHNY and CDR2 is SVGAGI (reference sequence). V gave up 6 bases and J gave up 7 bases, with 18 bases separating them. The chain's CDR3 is CASRSTGHAGGELFF. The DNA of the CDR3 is TGTGCCAGCAGATCCACAGGGCACGCCGGCGGGGAGCTGTTTTTT.

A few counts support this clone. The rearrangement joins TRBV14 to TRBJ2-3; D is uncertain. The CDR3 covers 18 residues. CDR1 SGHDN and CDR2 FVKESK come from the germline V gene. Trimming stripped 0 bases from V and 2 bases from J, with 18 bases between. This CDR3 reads CASSQESRAPTLTDTQYF. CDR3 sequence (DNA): TGTGCCAGCAGCCAAGAGTCTAGAGCGCCTACACTCACAGATACGCAGTATTTT.

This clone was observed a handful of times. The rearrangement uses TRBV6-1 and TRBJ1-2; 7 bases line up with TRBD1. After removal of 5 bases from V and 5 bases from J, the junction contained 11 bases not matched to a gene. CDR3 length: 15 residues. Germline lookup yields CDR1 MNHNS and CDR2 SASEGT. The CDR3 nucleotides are TGTGCCAGCAGTATCCGGGGAGGGGGCGCTTATGGCTACACCTTC. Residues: CASSIRGGGAYGYTF.

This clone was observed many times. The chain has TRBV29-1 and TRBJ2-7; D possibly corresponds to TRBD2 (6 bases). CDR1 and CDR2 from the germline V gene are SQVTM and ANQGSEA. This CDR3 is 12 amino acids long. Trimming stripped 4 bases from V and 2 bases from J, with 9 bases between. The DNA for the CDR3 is TGCAGCGTTGGGGGGGACCCCTACGAGCAGTACTTC. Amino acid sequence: CSVGGDPYEQYF.

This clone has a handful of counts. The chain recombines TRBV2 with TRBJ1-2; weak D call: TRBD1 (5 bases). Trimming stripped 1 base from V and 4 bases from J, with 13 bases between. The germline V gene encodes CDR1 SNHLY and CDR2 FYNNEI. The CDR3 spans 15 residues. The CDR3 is CASSEVAGSSYGYTF. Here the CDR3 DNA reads TGTGCCAGCAGTGAAGTTGCAGGGAGTAGCTATGGCTACACCTTC.

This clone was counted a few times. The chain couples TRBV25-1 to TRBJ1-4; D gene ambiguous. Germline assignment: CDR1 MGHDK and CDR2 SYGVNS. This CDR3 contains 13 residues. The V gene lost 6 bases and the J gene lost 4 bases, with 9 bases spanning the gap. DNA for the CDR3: TGTGCCAGCAGATTAGACCTTAATGAAAAACTGTTTTTT. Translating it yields CASRLDLNEKLFF.

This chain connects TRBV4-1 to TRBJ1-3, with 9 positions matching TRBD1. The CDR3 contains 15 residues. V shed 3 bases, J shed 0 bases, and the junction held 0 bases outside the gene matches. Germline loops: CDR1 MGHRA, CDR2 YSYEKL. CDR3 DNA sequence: TGCGCCAGCAGCCAGGACAGGGGCTCTGGAAACACCATATATTTT. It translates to CASSQDRGSGNTIYF.

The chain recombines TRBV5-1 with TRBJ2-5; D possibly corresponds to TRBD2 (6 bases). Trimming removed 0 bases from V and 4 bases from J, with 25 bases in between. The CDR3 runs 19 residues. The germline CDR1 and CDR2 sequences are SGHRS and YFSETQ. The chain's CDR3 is CASSLALTGLRRAGETQYF. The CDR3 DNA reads TGCGCCAGCAGCTTGGCCCTTACCGGGCTTAGGAGGGCAGGAGAGACCCAGTACTTC.

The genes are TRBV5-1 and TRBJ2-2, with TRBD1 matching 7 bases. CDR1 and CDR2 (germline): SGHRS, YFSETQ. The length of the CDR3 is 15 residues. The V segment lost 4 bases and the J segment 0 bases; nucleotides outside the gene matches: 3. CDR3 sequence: CASSLTGTNTGELFF. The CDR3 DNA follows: TGCGCCAGCAGCCTGACAGGGACGAACACCGGGGAGCTGTTTTTT.

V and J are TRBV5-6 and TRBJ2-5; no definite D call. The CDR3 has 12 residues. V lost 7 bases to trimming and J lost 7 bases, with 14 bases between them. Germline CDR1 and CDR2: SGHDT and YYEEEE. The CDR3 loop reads CASAATGRTQYF. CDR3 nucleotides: TGTGCCAGCGCCGCGACCGGTCGGACCCAGTACTTC.

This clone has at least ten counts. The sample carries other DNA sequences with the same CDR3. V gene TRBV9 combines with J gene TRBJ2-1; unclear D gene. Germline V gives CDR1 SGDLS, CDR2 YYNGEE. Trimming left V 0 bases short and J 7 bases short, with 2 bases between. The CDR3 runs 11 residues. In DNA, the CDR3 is TGTGCCAGCAGCGTAGCGAATGAGCAGTTCTTC. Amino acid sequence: CASSVANEQFF.

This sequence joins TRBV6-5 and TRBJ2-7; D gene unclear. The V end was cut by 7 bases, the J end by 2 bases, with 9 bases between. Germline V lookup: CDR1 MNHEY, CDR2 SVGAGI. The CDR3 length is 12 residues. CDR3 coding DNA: TGTGCCAGCAAGGGCAGCACCTACGAGCAGTACGTC. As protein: CASKGSTYEQYV.

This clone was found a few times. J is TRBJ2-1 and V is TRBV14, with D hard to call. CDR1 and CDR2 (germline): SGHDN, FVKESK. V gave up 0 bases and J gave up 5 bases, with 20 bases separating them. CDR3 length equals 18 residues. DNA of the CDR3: TGTGCCAGCAGCCAAGATCGGAACTTTCAAACACGTCACAATGAGCAGTTCTTC. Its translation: CASSQDRNFQTRHNEQFF.

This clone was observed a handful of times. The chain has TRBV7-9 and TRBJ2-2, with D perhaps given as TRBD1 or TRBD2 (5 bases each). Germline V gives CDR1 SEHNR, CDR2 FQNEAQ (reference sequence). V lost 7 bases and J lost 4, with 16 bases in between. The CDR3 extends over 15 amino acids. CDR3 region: CASTSRGIGTGELFF. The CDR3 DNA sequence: TGTGCCAGCACCTCGAGGGGAATAGGCACCGGGGAGCTGTTTTTT.